The 13 T cell receptor beta chains in this list originate from one sample, sequenced in a study of blood T cell repertoires in COVID-19. The protocol was immunoSEQ multiplex PCR, while the TCRdb copy is restricted to in-frame clones and leaves out a portion. Among 80,000 to 100,000 clones listed, roughly 80% were seen once. What was sequenced was peripheral blood. These receptors originate from a man aged 55 to 70 with acute or convalescent COVID-19.

V gene TRBV25-1 combines with J gene TRBJ2-7; D might be TRBD1 (6 bases). The germline gives CDR1 MGHDK, CDR2 SYGVNS. The CDR3 is made up of 12 amino acids. V gave up 7 bases and J gave up 4 bases, with 11 bases separating them. The CDR3 here is CASNQGRYEQYF. CDR3 sequence (DNA): TGTGCCAGCAACCAGGGGAGATACGAGCAGTACTTC.

The V gene is TRBV7-3, the J gene TRBJ2-2; D possibly corresponds to TRBD2 (5 bases). CDR1 and CDR2 (germline): SGHTA, FQGTGA. The V end lost 6 bases, the J end lost 0 bases, and 8 bases lay between the germline ends. This CDR3 is built from 14 residues. CDR3: CASSRGSNTGELFF. The CDR3 nucleotides read TGTGCCAGCAGTCGCGGGTCGAACACCGGGGAGCTGTTTTTT.

The chain has TRBV5-6 and TRBJ2-7, with TRBD1 matching over 7 bases. The V segment lost 4 bases and the J segment 1 base; nucleotides outside the gene matches: 11. Germline V gene lookup returns CDR1 SGHDT and CDR2 YYEEEE. The length of the CDR3 is 16 residues. CDR3 nucleotide sequence: TGTGCCAGCAGCATACTACCGGGACAGAGTTCCTACGAGCAGTACTTC. This gives the protein CASSILPGQSSYEQYF.

The rearrangement uses TRBV6-5 and TRBJ1-3, with TRBD1 as a possible D gene (6 bases). Germline assignment: CDR1 MNHEY and CDR2 SVGAGI. The CDR3 sequence is 15 residues long. V gave up 10 bases and J gave up 0 bases, with 16 bases separating them. CDR3 sequence (DNA): TGTGCCACCAAAACGGACAGCTACTCTGGAAACACCATATATTTT. Its translation: CATKTDSYSGNTIYF.

In this sample, this clone turned up a few times. CDR3: CAWSVVAGVREKLFF. In DNA form, the CDR3 reads TGTGCCTGGAGTGTAGTGGCAGGGGTACGTGAAAAACTGTTTTTT. V gene TRBV30 combines with J gene TRBJ1-4, with D possibly being TRBD1 (6 bases). Deletions cut 0 bases from V and 7 bases from J, with 15 bases between. The germline V gene encodes CDR1 GTSNPN and CDR2 SVGIG (reference sequence). CDR3 size: 15 residues.

The chain employs TRBV10-1 and TRBJ2-1, with 8 bases that match TRBD2. The CDR3 loop spans 18 amino acids. Germline loops: CDR1 WNHNN, CDR2 SYGVQD (reference sequence). Unmatched junction bases numbered 11, after V lost 1 base and J lost 3 bases. CDR3 protein: CASSEYSPGRALYNEQFF. CDR3 sequence (DNA): TGCGCCAGCAGTGAGTATTCCCCCGGGAGGGCCCTCTACAATGAGCAGTTCTTC.

This clone has a count of ten or more. This chain links TRBV28 with TRBJ2-1; possible D gene TRBD2, 5 bases. CDR3 length: 16 amino acids. Germline assignment: CDR1 MDHEN and CDR2 SYDVKM. Trimming took 4 bases from V and 1 from J, leaving 14 bases between them. CDR3 residues: CASSSARWTSYNEQFF. The CDR3 bases are TGTGCCAGCAGTTCTGCTCGGTGGACTTCCTACAATGAGCAGTTCTTC.

This rearrangement joins TRBV27 to TRBJ1-1; D is unresolved. This CDR3 is 13 amino acids long. Germline V gene data show CDR1 as MNHEY and CDR2 as SMNVEV (reference sequence). Deletions cut 3 bases from V and 0 bases from J, with 5 bases between. The CDR3 is CASSLGMNTEAFF. The CDR3 DNA reads TGTGCCAGCAGTTTGGGCATGAACACTGAAGCTTTCTTT.

For this clone: Distinct nucleotide sequences in the sample also encode this CDR3. The rearrangement joins TRBV29-1 to TRBJ2-3; TRBD2 matches at 7 bases. The V gene end was trimmed by 3 bases and the J gene end by 1 base; junction bases not matched to a gene: 1. Germline V gene lookup returns CDR1 SQVTM and CDR2 ANQGSEA. The CDR3 spans 13 residues. The CDR3 DNA sequence: TGCAGCGTTGACCGGGGGGGCACAGATACGCAGTATTTT. It specifies CSVDRGGTDTQYF.

This clone occurred a few times. The V and J genes are TRBV5-6 and TRBJ1-5; 7 bases fit TRBD1. The germline V gene encodes CDR1 SGHDT and CDR2 YYEEEE. The CDR3 loop spans 17 amino acids. V lost 0 bases and J lost 2; bases outside the gene matches: 8. The CDR3 sequence: CASSLGYRGKGNQPQHF. CDR3 nucleotide sequence: TGTGCCAGCAGCTTGGGATACAGGGGCAAGGGCAATCAGCCCCAGCATTTT.

In this sample, this clone turned up once. In nucleotides, the CDR3 is TGCGCCAGCAGCCAAGCTGATGGGACAGGGTTTGAATATGGCTACACCTTC. Its protein is CASSQADGTGFEYGYTF. This chain links TRBV4-3 with TRBJ1-2; 9 positions match TRBD1. Trimming took 1 base from V and 5 from J; bases not matched to a gene: 11. Germline loops: CDR1 LGHNA, CDR2 YSLEER. The length of the CDR3 is 17 residues.

The chain has TRBV5-6 and TRBJ2-3; 14 nucleotides line up with TRBD2. CDR3 length equals 17 residues. Germline V gene lookup returns CDR1 SGHDT and CDR2 YYEEEE. V lost 4 bases, J lost 1 base, and 5 bases stayed unmatched. The CDR3 DNA reads TGTGCCAGCAGCCGGACTAGCGGGAGGTTTGGCACAGATACGCAGTATTTT. This translates into CASSRTSGRFGTDTQYF.

The chain has TRBV28 and TRBJ2-7, with D possibly being TRBD2 (6 bases). Trimming stripped 2 bases from V and 0 bases from J, with 8 bases between. The germline V gene encodes CDR1 MDHEN and CDR2 SYDVKM. The length of the CDR3 is 14 residues. The CDR3 reads CASSLAGSSYEQYF. The CDR3 DNA sequence: TGTGCCAGCAGTTTAGCGGGGAGCTCCTACGAGCAGTACTTC.